This T cell receptor (beta chain) was captured by sequencing in a study of Ad26.COV2.S vaccination and SARS-CoV-2 variants. As for the study in general: In the COV1001 trial, the donor was in the Ad26.COV2.S arm. Intramuscular Ad26.COV2.S doses were given once or twice, 56 days apart.

Study-wide results and limits: Measures of TCR breadth and depth may have fallen short of total T cell responses. Reports say spike-specific CD8+ and CD4+ T cell responses covered substantial breadth after vaccination.

The treatment was: roughly 18 received Ad26.COV2.S at low or high dose, single or two shots; 5 received placebo; per-sample allocation not given. Collection of the samples took place on day 63 after the first injection of vaccine or placebo. Data came from immunoSEQ multiplex PCR; TCRdb stores just in-frame clones and leaves some out. The data hold around 450,000 clones, with around 90% observed a single time. Notes on this clone: Its antigen is not identified.

This CDR3 is built from 15 residues. Germline-derived CDR1 and CDR2 are SGHTA and FQGNSA. V lost 1 base and J 8 bases, leaving 15 bases between the germline ends. The chain recombines TRBV7-2 with TRBJ1-3; D is perhaps TRBD1 (5 bases). The TCR originated in a person between 18 and 59 years old who received the Ad26.COV2.S COVID-19 vaccine or a placebo. The sample here was peripheral blood, taken in a trial of Ad26.COV2.S vaccine versus placebo. The CDR3 bases are TGTGCCAGCAGCTTAGATGGTCTAAGGGGAGACACCATATATTTT. It encodes CASSLDGLRGDTIYF. The whole variable domain, filled in from reference TRBV7-2 and TRBJ1-3, reads GAGVSQSPSNKVTEKGKDVELRCDPISGHTALYWYRQSLGQGLEFLIYFQGNSAPDKSGLPSDRFSAERTGGSVSTLTIQRTQQEDSAVYLCASSLDGLRGDTIYFGEGSWLTVV.